These T cell receptor beta chains were read from a single sample in a study of identical twins. TCRdb analysed the 5' RACE reads with MiXCR anew, one entry per CDR3 protein. The repertoire consists of more than 250,000 distinct CDR3 sequences, with about 8.3% occurring once and the leading ten covering 2.1%. The sample also formed part of further work on yellow fever vaccine responses in identical twins.

The sequenced sample consisted of memory (CD45RO+) T cells sorted from blood. The receptors shown here come from a young woman in good health. Each CDR3 is given with its conserved first and last residue. Each record gives: D gene, V gene, J gene, clone size, CDR3 protein, CDR3 DNA. A D gene is named only where the DNA matches it firmly. Clone sizes are given selectively: once, few, many, or a class where the clone is expanded.

d_gene: NA
v_gene: TRBV5-6
j_gene: TRBJ1-2
abundance: many
CDR3aa: CASSFPTGGYTF
CDR3nt: TGTGCCAGCAGCTTCCCAACAGGGGGCTACACCTTC

d_gene: NA
v_gene: TRBV28
j_gene: TRBJ2-7
abundance: many
CDR3aa: CASSFRLDGFEQYF
CDR3nt: TGTGCCAGCAGCTTCCGACTAGATGGGTTCGAGCAGTACTTC

d_gene: NA
v_gene: TRBV20-1
j_gene: TRBJ2-1
abundance: NA
CDR3aa: CSANRGAYNEQFF
CDR3nt: TGCAGTGCTAACCGGGGAGCCTACAATGAGCAGTTCTTC

d_gene: NA
v_gene: TRBV26
j_gene: TRBJ2-1
abundance: NA
CDR3aa: CASCPSGLAGVSYNEQFF
CDR3nt: TGTGCCAGCTGTCCATCGGGACTAGCGGGAGTTTCCTACAATGAGCAGTTCTTC

d_gene: NA
v_gene: TRBV7-6
j_gene: TRBJ2-1
abundance: many
CDR3aa: CASSLNRNSYNEQFF
CDR3nt: TGTGCCAGCAGCTTGAACCGTAACTCCTACAATGAGCAGTTCTTC

d_gene: TRBD2
v_gene: TRBV6-4
j_gene: TRBJ2-3
abundance: few
CDR3aa: CASSTSAGGSTDTQYF
CDR3nt: TGTGCCAGCTCCACCTCCGCCGGGGGGAGCACAGATACGCAGTATTTT

d_gene: NA
v_gene: TRBV6-5
j_gene: TRBJ2-2
abundance: few
CDR3aa: CASSYSWTNTGELFF
CDR3nt: TGTGCCAGCAGTTACTCGTGGACGAACACCGGGGAGCTGTTTTTT

d_gene: TRBD2
v_gene: TRBV24-1
j_gene: TRBJ2-5
abundance: few
CDR3aa: CATSRGATSGGPGETQYF
CDR3nt: TGTGCCACCAGCCGGGGGGCTACTAGCGGGGGGCCGGGGGAGACCCAGTACTTC

d_gene: NA
v_gene: TRBV28
j_gene: TRBJ1-1
abundance: NA
CDR3aa: CASSPRGGFLSGTEAFF
CDR3nt: TGTGCCAGCAGTCCCCGGGGGGGGTTCCTCTCCGGGACTGAAGCTTTCTTT

d_gene: NA
v_gene: TRBV11-2
j_gene: TRBJ1-1
abundance: many
CDR3aa: CASSSNVGGGTEAFF
CDR3nt: TGTGCCAGCAGCTCCAATGTTGGAGGAGGCACTGAAGCTTTCTTT

d_gene: TRBD2
v_gene: TRBV13
j_gene: TRBJ2-7
abundance: many
CDR3aa: CASRRTSGLRTYEQYF
CDR3nt: TGTGCCAGCAGGCGGACTAGCGGGTTACGAACCTACGAGCAGTACTTC

d_gene: TRBD1
v_gene: TRBV5-1
j_gene: TRBJ1-1
abundance: many
CDR3aa: CASSYGQGTEAFF
CDR3nt: TGCGCCAGCAGCTACGGACAGGGGACTGAAGCTTTCTTT

d_gene: NA
v_gene: TRBV20-1
j_gene: TRBJ1-1
abundance: NA
CDR3aa: CSPSTGMNTEAFF
CDR3nt: TGCAGCCCTAGCACAGGGATGAACACTGAAGCTTTCTTT

d_gene: TRBD1
v_gene: TRBV6-1
j_gene: TRBJ2-3
abundance: few
CDR3aa: CASSGTVSTDTQYF
CDR3nt: TGTGCCAGCAGCGGGACAGTTAGCACAGATACGCAGTATTTT

d_gene: NA
v_gene: TRBV12-3/TRBV12-4
j_gene: TRBJ2-2
abundance: many
CDR3aa: CASSFGLTNSPGELFF
CDR3nt: TGTGCCAGCAGTTTCGGACTCACGAACTCGCCCGGGGAGCTGTTTTTT

d_gene: TRBD2
v_gene: TRBV4-2
j_gene: TRBJ2-1
abundance: few
CDR3aa: CASSQPGTSGNEQFF
CDR3nt: TGTGCCAGCAGCCAACCCGGGACTAGCGGCAATGAGCAGTTCTTC

d_gene: NA
v_gene: TRBV6-5
j_gene: TRBJ1-6
abundance: many
CDR3aa: CASSRDNSPLHF
CDR3nt: TGTGCCAGCAGCCGAGACAATTCACCCCTCCACTTT

d_gene: NA
v_gene: TRBV3-1
j_gene: TRBJ2-5
abundance: NA
CDR3aa: CASSQDAASNRMYF
CDR3nt: TGTGCCAGCAGCCAAGATGCCGCGTCCAACCGTATGTACTTC

d_gene: TRBD2
v_gene: TRBV12-3/TRBV12-4
j_gene: TRBJ2-7
abundance: NA
CDR3aa: CASRFGTSGRSSEQYF
CDR3nt: TGTGCCAGCAGATTCGGGACTAGCGGGAGGTCTTCCGAGCAGTACTTC

d_gene: NA
v_gene: TRBV7-4
j_gene: TRBJ2-1
abundance: NA
CDR3aa: CASSFGPRVDPSSYNEQFF
CDR3nt: TGTGCCAGCAGCTTTGGGCCGCGGGTGGACCCAAGCTCCTACAATGAGCAGTTCTTC

d_gene: NA
v_gene: TRBV6-1
j_gene: TRBJ1-5
abundance: NA
CDR3aa: CASSHGGYNQPQHF
CDR3nt: TGTGCCAGCAGTCATGGGGGGTACAATCAGCCCCAGCATTTT

d_gene: TRBD1
v_gene: TRBV11-2
j_gene: TRBJ1-3
abundance: NA
CDR3aa: CASSPIGQGDGNTIYF
CDR3nt: TGTGCCAGCAGCCCTATTGGACAGGGGGATGGAAACACCATATATTTT

d_gene: TRBD2
v_gene: TRBV18
j_gene: TRBJ2-1
abundance: few
CDR3aa: CASSSTSGRFNEQFF
CDR3nt: TGTGCCAGCTCATCGACTAGCGGGAGGTTCAATGAGCAGTTCTTC

d_gene: TRBD1
v_gene: TRBV3-1
j_gene: TRBJ2-5
abundance: few
CDR3aa: CASSQVQGVGETQYF
CDR3nt: TGTGCCAGCAGCCAAGTACAGGGGGTGGGGGAGACCCAGTACTTC

d_gene: TRBD2
v_gene: TRBV20-1
j_gene: TRBJ2-7
abundance: NA
CDR3aa: CSATVAGSGEQYF
CDR3nt: TGCAGTGCTACCGTAGCGGGATCTGGCGAGCAGTACTTC

d_gene: TRBD2
v_gene: TRBV20-1
j_gene: TRBJ2-7
abundance: NA
CDR3aa: CSAMGLAGTGEQYF
CDR3nt: TGCAGTGCTATGGGGCTAGCGGGAACTGGCGAGCAGTACTTC

d_gene: NA
v_gene: TRBV7-9
j_gene: TRBJ2-1
abundance: NA
CDR3aa: CASSISDSSYNEQFF
CDR3nt: TGTGCCAGCAGCATTAGCGACAGCTCCTACAATGAGCAGTTCTTC

d_gene: TRBD1
v_gene: TRBV28
j_gene: TRBJ1-3
abundance: NA
CDR3aa: CASSSRGLLGNTIYF
CDR3nt: TGTGCCAGCAGTTCCAGGGGGCTTTTGGGAAACACCATATATTTT

d_gene: NA
v_gene: TRBV6-1
j_gene: TRBJ2-1
abundance: NA
CDR3aa: CASIPQPGLLEQFF
CDR3nt: TGTGCCAGCATCCCTCAGCCGGGTCTCCTCGAGCAGTTCTTC

d_gene: TRBD2
v_gene: TRBV3-1
j_gene: TRBJ2-2
abundance: many
CDR3aa: CASSRLAGYTGELFF
CDR3nt: TGTGCCAGCAGCCGACTAGCGGGATACACCGGGGAGCTGTTTTTT

d_gene: TRBD2
v_gene: TRBV9
j_gene: TRBJ2-3
abundance: NA
CDR3aa: CASSAAGLAGTDTQYF
CDR3nt: TGTGCCAGCAGCGCAGCGGGGCTAGCGGGAACAGATACGCAGTATTTT

d_gene: NA
v_gene: TRBV7-2
j_gene: TRBJ1-4
abundance: few
CDR3aa: CASSPGTEWGEKLFF
CDR3nt: TGTGCCAGCAGCCCGGGGACCGAATGGGGTGAAAAACTGTTTTTT

d_gene: TRBD2
v_gene: TRBV19
j_gene: TRBJ2-5
abundance: NA
CDR3aa: CATSGGAGWETQYF
CDR3nt: TGTGCCACGTCCGGGGGGGCAGGGTGGGAGACCCAGTACTTC

d_gene: NA
v_gene: TRBV13
j_gene: TRBJ1-6
abundance: NA
CDR3aa: CASSLEGRSHSPLHF
CDR3nt: TGTGCCAGCAGCTTAGAGGGGAGATCCCATTCACCCCTCCACTTT

d_gene: NA
v_gene: TRBV27
j_gene: TRBJ1-1
abundance: NA
CDR3aa: CASSSSPSTEAFF
CDR3nt: TGTGCCAGCAGTTCCTCACCGAGCACTGAAGCTTTCTTT

d_gene: NA
v_gene: TRBV4-1
j_gene: TRBJ1-6
abundance: many
CDR3aa: CASSQGGGGNSPLHF
CDR3nt: TGCGCCAGCAGCCAAGGAGGGGGAGGAAATTCACCCCTCCACTTT

d_gene: NA
v_gene: TRBV7-6
j_gene: TRBJ2-7
abundance: few
CDR3aa: CASSLTHQLNYEQYF
CDR3nt: TGTGCCAGCAGCTTAACTCATCAGTTGAACTACGAGCAGTACTTC

d_gene: TRBD1
v_gene: TRBV12-3/TRBV12-4
j_gene: TRBJ2-3
abundance: NA
CDR3aa: CASSHGQGGGTDTQYF
CDR3nt: TGTGCCAGCAGTCACGGACAGGGGGGAGGGACAGATACGCAGTATTTT

d_gene: TRBD2
v_gene: TRBV4-1
j_gene: TRBJ2-2
abundance: many
CDR3aa: CASSQDGGGATGELFF
CDR3nt: TGCGCCAGCAGCCAAGACGGGGGAGGGGCCACCGGGGAGCTGTTTTTT